The T cell receptor (beta chain) under discussion was sequenced for a study of blood T cells in healthy people across ages. Findings and caveats of the study: A roughly linear age-dependent decrease characterized TCR beta diversity per million T cells.

In its sample, this clonotype was seen a few times. Antigen unknown. A second PCR of 7 to 11 cycles used a sample-barcoded 5' primer and a J-beta primer mix. A template-switch adaptor with 12 random nucleotides tagged each cDNA molecule. TCRdb re-analysed the 5' RACE reads in MiXCR, keeping a single row per CDR3 protein. Seen here are approximately 360,000 distinct CDR3 sequences, about 52% observed once, and the top ten hold roughly 51%. The germline CDR1 and CDR2 sequences are SGHTA and FQGNSA. V lost 4 bases, J lost 7 bases, and 20 bases lay in between. The CDR3 has 16 residues. The study drew donors from healthy Caucasian individuals in Russia aged about 6 to 90. Total RNA amounts of at least 5.5 micrograms were extracted per sample.

The sequenced sample consisted of blood. The TCR was taken from a man between 60 and 70 years old in good health. This chain uses TRBV7-2 with TRBJ2-1; D is possibly TRBD1 (9 bases). CDR3 amino acids: CASSSYSGTGPNEQFF. CDR3 coding DNA: TGTGCCAGCAGCTCCTATAGCGGGACAGGGCCTAATGAGCAGTTCTTC.